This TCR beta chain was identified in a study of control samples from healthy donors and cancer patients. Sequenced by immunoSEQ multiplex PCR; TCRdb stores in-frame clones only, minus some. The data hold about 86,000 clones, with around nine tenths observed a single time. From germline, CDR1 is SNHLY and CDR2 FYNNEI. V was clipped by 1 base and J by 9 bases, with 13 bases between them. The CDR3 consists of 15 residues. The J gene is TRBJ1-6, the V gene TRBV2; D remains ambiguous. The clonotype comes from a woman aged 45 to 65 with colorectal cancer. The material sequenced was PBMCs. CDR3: CASSEEHRGGSPLHF. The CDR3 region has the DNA TGTGCCAGCAGTGAAGAACACAGAGGAGGTTCACCCCTCCACTTT.